The 18 T cell receptor beta chains listed next were all sequenced from one sample in a study of shared clonotypes between healthy human individuals (dated by TCRdb to 2020 to 2022). Libraries were prepared through the immunoSEQ multiplex PCR assay. The table comes from immuneACCESS by way of TCRdb, which keeps in-frame sequences with V and J called. Part of the clones is missing from these tables; in studies checked, under half for an unresolved V gene and the rest for unknown reasons. This sample has about 79,000 clones in its table, and 60% to 70% of those were observed once. Of the sample, over 50% is held by the ten largest clones. The sample comprised memory CD8+ T cells sorted from blood. The cell subset or site label for this specimen denotes: CD45RO+ cells pooled with CCR7-negative TemRA cells. Receptor source: a young man in good health.

The V and J genes are TRBV9 and TRBJ2-7; no definite D call. The V and J ends lost 7 bases and 0 bases respectively, with 11 bases between them. The CDR3 spans 13 residues. Germline values: CDR1 SGDLS, CDR2 YYNGEE. CDR3 sequence: CASATGSSYEQYF. The CDR3 coding sequence is TGTGCCAGCGCGACTGGCTCCTCCTACGAGCAGTACTTC.

The chain employs TRBV25-1 and TRBJ1-2; TRBD1 might be the D (6 bases). V was trimmed by 8 bases and J by 1 base, leaving 8 bases between them. There are 12 residues in the CDR3. CDR1 MGHDK and CDR2 SYGVNS come from the germline V gene. Here the CDR3 DNA reads TGTGCCAGCGAGGACAGTAACTATGGCTACACCTTC. Translated: CASEDSNYGYTF.

The rearrangement links TRBV6-5 to TRBJ2-3; TRBD2 is a possible D gene (5 bases). This CDR3 contains 13 residues. V was trimmed by 2 bases and J by 6 bases, leaving 9 bases between them. Germline assignment: CDR1 MNHEY and CDR2 SVGAGI. The CDR3 spells CASSYGRVDTQYF. In nucleotides, the CDR3 is TGTGCCAGCAGTTACGGGCGGGTCGATACGCAGTATTTT.

This chain connects TRBV6-1 to TRBJ2-3; maybe TRBD2 (5 bases). This CDR3 has 15 amino acids. Between the trimmed V and J ends, which lost 2 bases and 1 base, there was a span of 10 bases. Germline CDR1 reads MNHNS; CDR2 reads SASEGT. CDR3 region: CASSERTPRTDTQYF. DNA of the CDR3: TGTGCCAGCAGTGAAAGGACTCCGCGCACAGATACGCAGTATTTT.

This chain links TRBV7-2 with TRBJ2-1; perhaps TRBD1 as D (5 bases). Germline V gene sequence: CDR1 SGHTA, CDR2 FQGNSA. V lost 1 base, J lost 7 bases, and 8 bases lay in between. The CDR3 extends over 13 amino acids. The CDR3 loop reads CASSLEPGNEQFF. The CDR3 DNA follows: TGTGCCAGCAGCTTAGAACCAGGGAATGAGCAGTTCTTC. The complete variable domain, with remaining parts taken from reference TRBV7-2 and TRBJ2-1, reads GAGVSQSPSNKVTEKGKDVELRCDPISGHTALYWYRQSLGQGLEFLIYFQGNSAPDKSGLPSDRFSAERTGGSVSTLTIQRTQQEDSAVYLCASSLEPGNEQFFGPGTRLTVL.

The gene calls are TRBV4-3 and TRBJ2-3; D is perhaps TRBD1 (6 bases). The CDR3 length is 16 residues. The V gene lost 1 base and the J gene lost 6 bases, with 17 bases spanning the gap. Germline CDR1 is LGHNA and CDR2 is YSLEER. The CDR3 bases are TGCGCCAGCAGCCAAGGGAAACCCTCGAGGGGGGATACGCAGTATTTT. Residues: CASSQGKPSRGDTQYF.

The chain joins TRBV7-9 to TRBJ2-1, with 7 bases matching TRBD2. Germline CDR1 SEHNR, CDR2 FQNEAQ (reference sequence). This CDR3 spans 13 amino acids. V dropped 4 bases and J dropped 8; count of bases not matched to a gene: 5. The CDR3: CASSSEREDEQFF. The CDR3 DNA reads as TGTGCCAGCAGCTCGGAACGGGAGGATGAGCAGTTCTTC. Full variable domain (outside the CDR3, taken from reference TRBV7-9 and TRBJ2-1): DTGVSQNPRHKITKRGQNVTFRCDPISEHNRLYWYRQTLGQGPEFLTYFQNEAQLEKSRLLSDRFSAERPKGSFSTLEIQRTEQGDSAMYLCASSSEREDEQFFGPGTRLTVL.

The CDR3 is CASQRAGGADTQYF. DNA of the CDR3: TGCGCCAGCCAAAGAGCGGGAGGGGCAGATACGCAGTATTTT. The chain employs TRBV5-1 and TRBJ2-3, with TRBD2 matching over 10 bases. Trimming took 7 bases from V and 4 from J; bases not matched to a gene: 6. The germline gives CDR1 SGHRS, CDR2 YFSETQ. The CDR3 totals 14 residues.

The V gene is TRBV7-9, the J gene TRBJ1-1; D not certain. The germline gives CDR1 SEHNR, CDR2 FQNEAQ (reference sequence). V lost 2 bases and J 6 bases, leaving 13 bases between the germline ends. CDR3 length: 14 amino acids. CDR3 sequence: CASSLHGEMAEAFF. The CDR3 coding sequence is TGTGCCAGCAGCTTACATGGGGAGATGGCTGAAGCTTTCTTT.

The chain recombines TRBV6-5 with TRBJ1-5; D ambiguous. Germline assignment: CDR1 MNHEY and CDR2 SVGAGI. V shed 6 bases and J shed 8 bases, with 14 bases lying between them. The CDR3 is 13 amino acids. CDR3 residues: CASSPGYGEPQHF. CDR3 in DNA: TGTGCCAGCAGCCCCGGCTACGGGGAGCCCCAGCATTTT.

The chain employs TRBV5-5 and TRBJ2-5; TRBD2 matches at 9 bases. V lost 0 bases, J lost 0 bases, and 3 bases stayed unmatched. This CDR3 comprises 16 residues. Germline assignment: CDR1 SGHKS and CDR2 YYEKEE (reference sequence). In DNA form, the CDR3 reads TGTGCCAGCAGCTTGGTGCTAGCGGGAAACCAAGAGACCCAGTACTTC. It specifies CASSLVLAGNQETQYF.

This clone was seen a handful of times. CDR3 region: CASSYSGLAGYYEQYF. The CDR3 DNA sequence: TGTGCCAGCAGTTACTCGGGACTAGCGGGATACTACGAGCAGTACTTC. The chain links TRBV6-5 to TRBJ2-7, with 13 bases matching TRBD2. The V and J ends lost 0 bases and 3 bases, in that order; junction bases with no gene match: 2. The CDR3 consists of 16 residues. Looked up from germline, CDR1 is MNHEY and CDR2 is SVGAGI.

The CDR3, as DNA: TGTGCCAGCAGCTTAAGAGGGGGCACCGGGGAGCTGTTTTTT. Protein product: CASSLRGGTGELFF. The chain joins TRBV7-3 to TRBJ2-2; tentatively, D is TRBD1 (6 bases). The CDR3 runs to 14 residues. Trimming shortened V by 1 base and J by 4 bases, and 7 bases separated the two germline ends. CDR1 SGHTA and CDR2 FQGTGA come from the germline V gene.

The rearrangement uses TRBV7-9 and TRBJ2-7; D gene ambiguous. The germline gives CDR1 SEHNR, CDR2 FQNEAQ (reference sequence). The V end was cut by 4 bases, the J end by 1 base, with 14 bases between. The CDR3 totals 15 residues. In DNA form, the CDR3 reads TGTGCCAGCAGCTCAAAGTTTGTCCCATCCTACGAGCAGTACTTC. The encoded protein is CASSSKFVPSYEQYF.

This clone was seen just once. The chain employs TRBV9 and TRBJ2-5; 7 positions match TRBD2. CDR1 and CDR2 (germline): SGDLS, YYNGEE. V lost 1 base, J lost 4 bases, and 7 bases stayed unmatched. The CDR3 loop spans 15 amino acids. The CDR3 nucleotides are TGTGCCAGCAGCGTAATCGGCGGGAGCCGAGAGACCCAGTACTTC. Translated, it gives CASSVIGGSRETQYF. The variable domain in full, with the rest retrieved from reference TRBV9 and TRBJ2-5, is DSGVTQTPKHLITATGQRVTLRCSPRSGDLSVYWYQQSLDQGLQFLIQYYNGEERAKGNILERFSAQQFPDLHSELNLSSLELGDSALYFCASSVIGGSRETQYFGPGTRLLVL.

This clone was recorded a few times. This chain connects TRBV7-9 to TRBJ2-5; 14 positions match TRBD2. After removal of 5 bases from V and 7 bases from J, the junction contained 12 bases not matched to a gene. CDR1 SEHNR and CDR2 FQNEAQ come from the germline V gene (reference sequence). The CDR3 is 17 amino acids. CDR3 loop: CASSPGLAGVSFRTQYF. DNA for the CDR3: TGTGCCAGCAGCCCGGGACTAGCGGGAGTTAGTTTTAGGACCCAGTACTTC.

The chain links TRBV29-1 to TRBJ1-2, with D unclear. Trimming removed 7 bases at V and 2 bases at J, with 11 bases between. The CDR3 is made up of 12 amino acids. Germline CDR1 SQVTM, CDR2 ANQGSEA. The CDR3 here is CSAKDRNYGYTF. The CDR3 DNA sequence: TGCAGCGCGAAGGACCGAAACTATGGCTACACCTTC.

This chain joins TRBV11-2 and TRBJ1-1; 7 bases agree with TRBD1. The CDR3 has 17 residues. Germline CDR1 SGHAT, CDR2 FQNNGV. V gave up 5 bases and J gave up 1 base; unmatched junction bases: 13. Written as DNA, the CDR3 is TGTGCCAGCAGCCAGGGGGAGGCTCGACTACCGAACACTGAAGCTTTCTTT. It yields the protein CASSQGEARLPNTEAFF.